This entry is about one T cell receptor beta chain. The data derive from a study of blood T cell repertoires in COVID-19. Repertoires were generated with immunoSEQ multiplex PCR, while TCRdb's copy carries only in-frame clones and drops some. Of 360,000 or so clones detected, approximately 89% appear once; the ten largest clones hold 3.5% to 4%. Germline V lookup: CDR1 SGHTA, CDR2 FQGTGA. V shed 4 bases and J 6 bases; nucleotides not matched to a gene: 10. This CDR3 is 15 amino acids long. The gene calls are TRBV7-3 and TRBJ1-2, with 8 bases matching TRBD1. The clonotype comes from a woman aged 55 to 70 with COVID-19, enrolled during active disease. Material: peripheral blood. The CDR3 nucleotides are TGTGCCAGCAGCTCTCGGACAGGGACCCTCGATGGCTACACCTTC. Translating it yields CASSSRTGTLDGYTF.